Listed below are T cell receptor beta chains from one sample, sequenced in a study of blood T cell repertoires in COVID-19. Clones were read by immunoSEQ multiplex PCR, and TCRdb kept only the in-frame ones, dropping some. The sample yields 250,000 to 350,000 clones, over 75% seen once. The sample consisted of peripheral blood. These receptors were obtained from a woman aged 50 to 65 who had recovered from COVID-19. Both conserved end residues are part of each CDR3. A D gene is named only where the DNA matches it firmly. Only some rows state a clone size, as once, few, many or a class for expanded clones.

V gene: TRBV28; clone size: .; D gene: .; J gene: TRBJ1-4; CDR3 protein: CASSLWGEGEKLFF; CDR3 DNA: TGTGCCAGCAGTTTATGGGGGGAGGGGGAAAAACTGTTTTTT
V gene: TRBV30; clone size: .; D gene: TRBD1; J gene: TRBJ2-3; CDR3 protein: CAWSEGATSTDTQYF; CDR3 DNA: TGTGCCTGGAGTGAGGGGGCCACTAGCACAGATACGCAGTATTTT
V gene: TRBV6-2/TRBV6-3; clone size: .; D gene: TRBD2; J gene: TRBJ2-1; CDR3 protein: CASSRSGGAYNEQFF; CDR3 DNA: TGTGCCAGCAGCCGAAGCGGGGGGGCCTACAATGAGCAGTTCTTC
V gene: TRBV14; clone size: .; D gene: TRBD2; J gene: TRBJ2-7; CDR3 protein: CASSQDLGLASDEQYF; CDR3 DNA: TGTGCCAGCAGCCAAGATCTTGGACTAGCCTCAGACGAGCAGTACTTC
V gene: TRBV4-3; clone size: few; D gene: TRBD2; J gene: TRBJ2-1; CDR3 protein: CASSQGTGTSDEQFF; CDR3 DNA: TGCGCCAGCAGCCAAGGAACCGGGACTAGTGATGAGCAGTTCTTC
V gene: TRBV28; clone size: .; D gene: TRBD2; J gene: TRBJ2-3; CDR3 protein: CASSFRLAGGPSKPTDTQYF; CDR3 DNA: TGTGCCAGCAGTTTCCGACTAGCGGGAGGGCCGAGTAAACCCACAGATACGCAGTATTTT
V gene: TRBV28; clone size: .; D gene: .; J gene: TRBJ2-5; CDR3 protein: CASGGGPGETQYF; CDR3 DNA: TGTGCCAGCGGGGGGGGCCCTGGGGAGACCCAGTACTTC
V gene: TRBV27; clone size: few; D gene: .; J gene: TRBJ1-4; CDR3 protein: CASSAATNEKLFF; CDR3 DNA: TGTGCCAGCAGTGCGGCAACTAATGAAAAACTGTTTTTT
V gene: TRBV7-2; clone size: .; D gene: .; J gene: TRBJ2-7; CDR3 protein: CASSLATVSSYEQYF; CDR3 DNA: TGTGCCAGCAGCTTAGCAACGGTTAGCTCCTACGAGCAGTACTTC
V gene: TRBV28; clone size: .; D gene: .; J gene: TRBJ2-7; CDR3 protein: CATSLWVFQRGTYEQYF; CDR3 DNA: TGTGCCACCAGTTTGTGGGTCTTCCAGAGAGGGACCTACGAGCAGTACTTC
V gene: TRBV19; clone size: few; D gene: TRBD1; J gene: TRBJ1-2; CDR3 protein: CASRASGTGGYGYTF; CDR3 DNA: TGTGCCAGCCGCGCTTCCGGGACAGGGGGCTATGGCTACACCTTC
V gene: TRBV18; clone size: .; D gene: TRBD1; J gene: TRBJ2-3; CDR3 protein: CASSPITGGDTQYF; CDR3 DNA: TGTGCCAGCTCACCAATCACAGGGGGAGATACGCAGTATTTT
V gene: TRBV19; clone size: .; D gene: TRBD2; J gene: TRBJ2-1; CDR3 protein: CASSKSGLAGVEQFF; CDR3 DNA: TGTGCCAGTAGTAAAAGCGGACTAGCGGGGGTTGAGCAGTTCTTC
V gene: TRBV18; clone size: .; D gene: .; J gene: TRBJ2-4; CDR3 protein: CASSLTHTEQNIQYF; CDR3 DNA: TGTGCCAGCTCGCTGACCCACACGGAGCAAAACATTCAGTACTTC
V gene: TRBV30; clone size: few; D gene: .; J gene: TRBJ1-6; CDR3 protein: CAWSVLRVDGHSPLHF; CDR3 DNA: TGTGCCTGGAGTGTACTACGGGTAGACGGTCATTCACCCCTCCACTTT
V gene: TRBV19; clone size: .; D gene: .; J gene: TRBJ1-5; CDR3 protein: CASSTPRDNQPQHF; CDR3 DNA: TGTGCCAGTAGTACACCCAGGGACAATCAGCCCCAGCATTTT
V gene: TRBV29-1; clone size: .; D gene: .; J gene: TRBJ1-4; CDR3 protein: CSVEDLNEKLFF; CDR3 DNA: TGCAGCGTTGAAGACCTTAATGAAAAACTGTTTTTT
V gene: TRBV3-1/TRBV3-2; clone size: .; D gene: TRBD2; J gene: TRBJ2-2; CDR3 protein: CASSQDSSGRGTGELFF; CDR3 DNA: TGTGCCAGCAGCCAAGATTCTAGCGGGAGGGGCACCGGGGAGCTGTTTTTT